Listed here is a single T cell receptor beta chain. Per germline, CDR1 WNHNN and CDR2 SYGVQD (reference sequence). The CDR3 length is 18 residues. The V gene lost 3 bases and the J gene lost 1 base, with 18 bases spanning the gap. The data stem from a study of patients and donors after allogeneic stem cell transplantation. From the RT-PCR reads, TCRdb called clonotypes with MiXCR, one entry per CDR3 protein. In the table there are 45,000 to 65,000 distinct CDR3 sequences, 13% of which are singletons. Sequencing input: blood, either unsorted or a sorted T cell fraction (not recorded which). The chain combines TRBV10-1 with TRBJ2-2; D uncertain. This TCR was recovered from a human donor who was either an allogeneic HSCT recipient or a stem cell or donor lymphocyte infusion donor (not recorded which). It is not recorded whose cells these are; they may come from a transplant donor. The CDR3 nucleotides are TGCGCCAGCAGTGAAAATCCCAGCATCAACTTGAACACCGGGGAGCTGTTTTTT. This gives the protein CASSENPSINLNTGELFF.